This is a list of T cell receptor beta chains from one sample in a study of blood T cells in healthy people across ages. TCRdb re-called the 5' RACE reads through MiXCR, storing one row per CDR3 protein. This sample has nearly 800,000 distinct CDR3 sequences; roughly 25% occur once, and the top ten carry under 4.5%. This sample also appeared in a second study, on T cells of mothers and their children.

Sequences were obtained from blood. The receptors here all came from a boy between 10 and 17 years old in good health. The CDR3 runs from the conserved cysteine through the conserved F or W. The D gene is left open where the match is weak. Size is stated for part of the rows, as once, few or many counts, or as a class when the clone is expanded.

clone_size j_call d_call v_call cdr3_aa cdr3_nt
few TRBJ1-6 NA TRBV25-1 CASRGDTHSRDSPLHF TGTGCCAGCAGGGGGGACACCCACTCACGCGATTCACCCCTCCACTTT
NA TRBJ1-6 NA TRBV3-1 CASSPAGGLSPLHF TGTGCCAGCAGCCCGGCCGGGGGGTTATCACCCCTCCACTTT
few TRBJ1-4 TRBD1 TRBV4-1 CASSQGNRGNEKLFF TGCGCCAGCAGCCAAGGAAACAGGGGAAATGAAAAACTGTTTTTT
once TRBJ2-5 TRBD2 TRBV20-1 CSARAVLGGETQYF TGCAGTGCTAGGGCCGTCTTGGGGGGGGAGACCCAGTACTTC
NA TRBJ1-4 NA TRBV7-9 CASSTRTDSTNEKLFF TGTGCCAGCAGCACGCGGACTGACTCAACTAATGAAAAACTGTTTTTT
NA TRBJ1-3 NA TRBV20-1 CSARPGYGNTIYF TGCAGTGCTAGGCCGGGGTATGGAAACACCATATATTTT
NA TRBJ2-5 NA TRBV5-1 CASSLEQDQETQYF TGCGCCAGCAGCTTGGAACAGGACCAAGAGACCCAGTACTTC
NA TRBJ2-7 NA TRBV4-3 CASSQDYAEPYEQYF TGCGCCAGCAGCCAAGACTACGCAGAGCCCTACGAGCAGTACTTC
many TRBJ2-6 TRBD1 TRBV7-3 CASSLSHRGAGANVLTF TGTGCCAGCAGCTTATCACACAGGGGTGCTGGGGCCAACGTCCTGACTTTC
few TRBJ1-6 NA TRBV4-3 CASSPQGVNSPLHF TGCGCCAGCAGCCCACAGGGAGTTAATTCACCCCTCCACTTT
NA TRBJ2-5 NA TRBV7-9 CAISPRKETQYF TGTGCCATAAGTCCGAGGAAAGAGACCCAGTACTTC
NA TRBJ2-7 TRBD2 TRBV28 CASSSSGSDEQYF TGTGCCAGCAGTTCAAGCGGGAGTGACGAGCAGTACTTC
NA TRBJ1-2 NA TRBV3-1 CASSQGTGHLANYGYTF TGTGCCAGCAGCCAAGGGACGGGACACTTAGCTAACTATGGCTACACCTTC
NA TRBJ2-2 NA TRBV30 CAWSSQRANTGELFF TGTGCCTGGAGTAGTCAACGGGCGAACACCGGGGAGCTGTTTTTT
few TRBJ2-3 NA TRBV5-4 CASSLEGYVADTQYF TGTGCCAGCAGCTTGGAAGGGTATGTCGCAGATACGCAGTATTTT
few TRBJ2-1 TRBD2 TRBV5-1 CASSWRLAGSNNEQFF TGCGCCAGCAGCTGGCGACTAGCGGGAAGTAACAATGAGCAGTTCTTC
few TRBJ1-4 TRBD1 TRBV7-2 CASSQNRGSFEKLFF TGTGCCAGCAGCCAGAACAGGGGGTCGTTCGAAAAACTGTTTTTT
few TRBJ1-1 NA TRBV5-1 CASSLEDREAFF TGCGCCAGCAGCTTGGAGGACAGAGAAGCTTTCTTT
few TRBJ2-1 TRBD2 TRBV20-1 CSARPTSGRYYEQFF TGCAGTGCTAGACCCACTAGCGGGAGGTACTATGAGCAGTTCTTC
NA TRBJ2-7 NA TRBV29-1 CSVEEPTGSGEQYF TGTAGCGTTGAAGAGCCGACAGGATCGGGCGAGCAGTACTTC
NA TRBJ2-3 TRBD2 TRBV11-2 CASSLLAGGLSDTQYF TGTGCCAGCAGCTTACTCGCGGGAGGGCTCTCGGATACGCAGTATTTT
NA TRBJ2-2 NA TRBV7-6 CASSSEATSNTGELFF TGTGCCAGCAGCTCCGAGGCGACTTCTAACACCGGGGAGCTGTTTTTT
NA TRBJ1-5 NA TRBV28 CASRGLGGGFNQPQHF TGTGCCAGCAGGGGATTAGGCGGCGGCTTTAATCAGCCCCAGCATTTT
NA TRBJ2-5 NA TRBV9 CASSPRGRRDATETQYF TGTGCCAGCAGCCCCAGGGGACGGAGGGATGCCACGGAGACCCAGTACTTC
few TRBJ1-1 NA TRBV7-2 CASSLYQGDAFF TGTGCCAGCAGCTTATACCAGGGTGACGCTTTCTTT
few TRBJ2-4 NA TRBV6-5 CASSYAVGAKNIQYF TGTGCCAGCAGTTACGCGGTGGGAGCCAAAAACATTCAGTACTTC
many TRBJ2-5 NA TRBV29-1 CSVEATGQETQYF TGCAGCGTTGAAGCGACCGGACAAGAGACCCAGTACTTC
NA TRBJ2-3 NA TRBV9 CASSTGMTQYF TGTGCCAGCAGCACCGGGATGACGCAGTATTTT
NA TRBJ2-2 TRBD2 TRBV7-3 CASSSRTSGRRNTGELFF TGTGCCAGCAGCTCGCGGACTAGCGGGAGGAGGAACACCGGGGAGCTGTTTTTT
NA TRBJ2-5 NA TRBV20-1 CNARDIHQETQYF TGCAATGCCAGAGATATCCACCAAGAGACCCAGTACTTC
few TRBJ1-1 NA TRBV18 CASSPPFQGGTAFF TGTGCCAGCTCACCACCGTTTCAGGGAGGGACAGCTTTCTTT
NA TRBJ2-5 NA TRBV7-7 CASSLLRSSAGKTQYF TGTGCTAGCAGCTTACTTCGGTCCAGCGCTGGGAAGACCCAGTACTTC